A selection of T cell receptor beta chains follows, all from one sample in a study of Graves' ophthalmopathy and Graves' hyperthyroidism. TCRdb reprocessed the multiplex PCR reads via MiXCR and lists one record per CDR3 protein. The sample holds around 40,000 distinct CDR3 sequences, around 52% seen once. The sequenced sample was peripheral blood. The receptors here all came from an adult man with Graves' ophthalmopathy. Both conserved end residues are part of each CDR3. A D gene is named only where the DNA matches it firmly. Clone sizes are given selectively: once, few, many, or a class where the clone is expanded.

TRBD1 | NA | TRBJ1-2 | TRBV9 | TGTGCCAGCAGCGGGGGGACAGGGGGCTATGGCTACACCTTC | CASSGGTGGYGYTF
TRBD1 | many | TRBJ1-4 | TRBV4-3 | TGCGCCAGCAGCCAAGCTGACAGGGAAGTAGAAAAACTGTTTTTT | CASSQADREVEKLFF
TRBD1 | NA | TRBJ2-7 | TRBV15 | TGTGCCACCAGCAGGGGACAGGGGGTTCCGGGCGAGCAGTACTTC | CATSRGQGVPGEQYF
TRBD2 | NA | TRBJ2-3 | TRBV19 | TGTGTCAGTACTAGCGGGGGGACACACACAGATACTCAGTATTTT | CVSTSGGTHTDTQYF
NA | many | TRBJ2-7 | TRBV6-5 | TGTGCCAGCAGTTCTCTAGCGTCCGACATGGACGAGCAGTACTTC | CASSSLASDMDEQYF
TRBD1 | NA | TRBJ2-5 | TRBV2 | TGTGCCAGCAGCGTGACAGGGAACAATCAGCCCCAGTACTTC | CASSVTGNNQPQYF
NA | many | TRBJ1-2 | TRBV6-1 | TGTGCCAGCAGTGAAGCGGCCGGTGGAATCTATGGCTACACCTTC | CASSEAAGGIYGYTF
NA | NA | TRBJ1-4 | TRBV7-2 | TGTGCCAGCAGCTTGTCGTCCGGGACTAATGAAAAACTGTTTTTT | CASSLSSGTNEKLFF
NA | NA | TRBJ2-3 | TRBV7-9 | TGTGCCGGCAGCTTAGTCGGCACGGTCGGCACAGATACGCAGTATTTT | CAGSLVGTVGTDTQYF
NA | NA | TRBJ1-2 | TRBV5-5 | TGTGCCAGCAGCTCCGTAGGACGGGAAGGTGTGGGCTACACCTTC | CASSSVGREGVGYTF
TRBD1 | medium-sized | TRBJ2-7 | TRBV2 | TGTGCCAGCAGCGTAGACAGGGGCGCCTACGAGCAGTACTTC | CASSVDRGAYEQYF
NA | medium-sized | TRBJ2-2 | TRBV20-1 | TGCAGTGCTACCCGAACCGGGGAGCTGTTTTTT | CSATRTGELFF
NA | many | TRBJ1-3 | TRBV6-5 | TGTGCCAGCAGGACGACAGCTGTAAACACCATATATTTT | CASRTTAVNTIYF
NA | many | TRBJ2-3 | TRBV6-5 | TGTGCCAGCAGTAGGGTAGCAAGTACAGATACGCAGTATTTT | CASSRVASTDTQYF
TRBD2 | NA | TRBJ2-3 | TRBV24-1 | TGTGCCAGCTCACTGGTCTCGTCTAGCGGTAACACAGATACGCAGTATTTT | CASSLVSSSGNTDTQYF
TRBD1 | NA | TRBJ1-1 | TRBV7-9 | TGTGCCAGCAGCCCTCGGACAGGGGAAACTGAAGCTTTCTTT | CASSPRTGETEAFF
NA | NA | TRBJ1-1 | TRBV20-1 | TGCAGTGCTAGACAGGAGGACACTGAAGCTTTCTTC | CSARQEDTEAFF
NA | many | TRBJ2-2 | TRBV29-1 | TGCAGCGCCCCGGGGTGGACCGGGGAGCTGTTTTTT | CSAPGWTGELFF